The 27 T cell receptor beta chains below come from one sample, sequenced in a study of blood T cell repertoires in COVID-19. Sequencing used immunoSEQ multiplex PCR; TCRdb keeps in-frame clones, though not all of them. The table records fewer than 300,000 clones, around 90% of them present only once. The sequenced sample was PBMCs or T cells enriched from blood (not recorded which). The receptors were gathered from a woman aged 40 to 55 with acute COVID-19.

Here the CDR3 reads CASSSEDRAIVNTQYF. CDR3 sequence (DNA): TGTGCCAGCAGTTCTGAGGACAGGGCGATAGTCAATACGCAGTATTTT. The rearrangement links TRBV28 to TRBJ2-3; 8 bases are a match to TRBD1. The CDR3 covers 16 residues. Trimming at V came to 4 bases and at J to 7 bases, leaving 13 bases not matched to a gene. Germline CDR1 reads MDHEN; CDR2 reads SYDVKM.

This chain links TRBV5-4 with TRBJ1-1; 8 bases are a match to TRBD1. There are 14 residues in the CDR3. CDR1 is SGHNT and CDR2 is YYREEE in the germline V gene (reference sequence). J lost 4 bases, V lost 4 bases, and 6 bases had no gene match. The CDR3 is CASSPDRGVTEAFF. The DNA for the CDR3 is TGTGCCAGCAGCCCCGACAGGGGAGTCACTGAAGCTTTCTTT.

The rearrangement joins TRBV4-1 to TRBJ2-1, with 12 bases aligning to TRBD2. From germline, CDR1 is MGHRA and CDR2 YSYEKL. CDR3 size: 16 residues. V gave up 4 bases and J gave up 8 bases; unmatched junction bases: 9. The CDR3: CASSPLAGGPEDEQFF. The CDR3 DNA sequence: TGCGCCAGCAGCCCCCTAGCGGGAGGGCCGGAGGATGAGCAGTTCTTC.

The V gene is TRBV4-3, the J gene TRBJ2-2; 8 nucleotides match TRBD2. V was clipped by 9 bases and J by 7 bases; unmatched bases: 13. Looked up from germline, CDR1 is LGHNA and CDR2 is YSLEER. The CDR3 extends over 15 amino acids. CDR3 region: CASRRMLAGVGELFF. DNA for the CDR3: TGCGCCAGTCGGCGTATGCTAGCGGGTGTCGGGGAGCTGTTTTTT.

This clone came up a few times. The gene calls are TRBV28 and TRBJ1-4; 8 bases fit TRBD1. With V trimmed by 6 bases and J by 7 bases, 13 bases remained unmatched. The CDR3 covers 16 residues. CDR1 is MDHEN and CDR2 is SYDVKM in the germline V gene. CDR3 amino acids: CASRVYRTGNREKLFF. CDR3 nucleotide sequence: TGTGCCAGCAGGGTATACCGGACAGGGAATCGTGAAAAACTGTTTTTT. Full variable domain (missing parts from reference TRBV28 and TRBJ1-4): DVKVTQSSRYLVKRTGEKVFLECVQDMDHENMFWYRQDPGLGLRLIYFSYDVKMKEKGDIPEGYSVSREKKERFSLILESASTNQTSMYLCASRVYRTGNREKLFFGSGTQLSVL.

The chain combines TRBV14 with TRBJ1-2; D unclear. Trimming cost V 0 bases and J 13 bases, with 12 bases left between them. Looked up from germline, CDR1 is SGHDN and CDR2 is FVKESK. The CDR3 is 12 residues long. CDR3 protein: CASSQDDRVFTF. The DNA for the CDR3 is TGTGCCAGCAGCCAAGATGATCGGGTTTTCACCTTC.

The V call is TRBV7-4, the J call TRBJ2-7, with 12 bases that match TRBD1. Germline V gene lookup returns CDR1 SGHVT and CDR2 SQSDAQ. The J segment lost 4 bases and the V segment lost 5 bases, leaving 15 bases of the junction unmatched. This CDR3 is built from 18 residues. The CDR3 sequence: CASSGRTRDRGRRYEQYF. The CDR3 DNA sequence: TGTGCCAGCAGCGGGAGGACCAGGGACAGGGGGCGCAGGTACGAGCAGTACTTC.

The chain joins TRBV12-3 or TRBV12-4 to TRBJ1-4; D not certain. CDR3 length equals 12 residues. The V end was cut by 7 bases, the J end by 6 bases, with 9 bases between. In DNA form, the CDR3 reads TGTGCCAGCACCTTACGAGATGAAAAACTGTTTTTT. Translating it yields CASTLRDEKLFF.

The V gene is TRBV4-1, the J gene TRBJ2-3, with TRBD2 as a possible D gene (7 bases). The germline V gene has CDR1 MGHRA and CDR2 YSYEKL. The V end was cut by 3 bases, the J end by 5 bases, with 15 bases between. The CDR3 is 15 residues long. The CDR3 sequence is CASSQGAGVGDTQYF. In DNA, the CDR3 is TGCGCCAGCAGCCAGGGGGCGGGAGTAGGAGATACGCAGTATTTT.

The chain couples TRBV11-2 to TRBJ2-7, with 11 nucleotides matching TRBD1. Germline loops: CDR1 SGHAT, CDR2 FQNNGV. The CDR3 contains 16 residues. The V segment lost 7 bases and the J segment 5 bases; nucleotides outside the gene matches: 13. CDR3 nucleotides: TGTGCCAGCACCCTAACGGCAGGGACAGGGGGTAACGAGCAGTACTTC. This gives the protein CASTLTAGTGGNEQYF.

This clone was counted once. The rearrangement joins TRBV7-2 to TRBJ2-7; D is perhaps TRBD2 (6 bases). Germline CDR1 is SGHTA and CDR2 is FQGNSA. The CDR3 sequence is 14 residues long. The V and J ends lost 4 bases and 2 bases respectively, with 12 bases between them. CDR3 nucleotides: TGTGCCAGCAGCTCACTTAGCGGTCCCTACGAGCAGTACTTC. It translates to CASSSLSGPYEQYF.

CDR3 residues: CASSEGVWEMADTQYF. The CDR3 coding sequence is TGTGCCAGCAGTGAAGGTGTTTGGGAGATGGCAGATACGCAGTATTTT. This rearrangement joins TRBV2 to TRBJ2-3; D is perhaps TRBD2 (5 bases). Germline CDR1 and CDR2: SNHLY and FYNNEI. The V gene lost 1 base and the J gene lost 4 bases, with 15 bases spanning the gap. This CDR3 has 16 residues.

The CDR3 nucleotides read TGTGCCAGCAGCCCACAGACCGCCAGGAGCACAGATACGCAGTATTTT. Protein sequence: CASSPQTARSTDTQYF. The chain joins TRBV6-6 to TRBJ2-3; D is ambiguous. This CDR3 is 16 amino acids long. Germline CDR1 is MNHNY and CDR2 is SVGAGI (reference sequence). Trimming removed 6 bases at V and 0 bases at J, with 16 bases between.

The chain combines TRBV12-2 with TRBJ1-5. TRBV12-2 is termed a pseudogene. This CDR3 is 16 amino acids long. The CDR3 is CASRLAMEASNQPQHF. CDR3 coding DNA: TGTGCAAGTCGCTTAGCGATGGAGGCCAGCAATCAGCCCCAGCATTTT.

The CDR3: CASSYRDRGRHGYTF. CDR3 sequence (DNA): TGTGCCAGCAGTTACAGGGACAGGGGGCGCCATGGCTACACCTTC. The V and J genes are TRBV6-2 or TRBV6-3 and TRBJ1-2; TRBD1 matches at 12 bases. This CDR3 spans 15 amino acids. Germline lookup yields CDR1 MNHEY and CDR2 SVGEGT. V lost 2 bases, J lost 6 bases, and 4 bases stayed unmatched.

This rearrangement joins TRBV20-1 to TRBJ1-2, with a possible D match to TRBD1 (6 bases). The CDR3 loop spans 10 amino acids. Germline V gene data show CDR1 as DFQATT and CDR2 as SNEGSKA (reference sequence). V lost 5 bases, J lost 5 bases, and 6 bases lay in between. The CDR3, as DNA: TGCAGTGCTGGACAGTATGGCTACACCTTC. Amino acid sequence: CSAGQYGYTF.

In this sample, this clone turned up once. The V and J genes are TRBV14 and TRBJ2-3; 7 positions agree with TRBD1. The CDR3 consists of 15 residues. V shed 3 bases, J shed 2 bases, and the junction held 5 bases outside the gene matches. Germline V CDR1 and CDR2: SGHDN, FVKESK. In DNA form, the CDR3 reads TGTGCCAGCAGCCATGGGGACAGTTTCACAGATACGCAGTATTTT. Encoded protein: CASSHGDSFTDTQYF.

The chain carries TRBV7-2 and TRBJ1-4; D remains unclear. Germline CDR1 and CDR2: SGHTA and FQGNSA. The V end was cut by 5 bases, the J end by 11 bases, with 18 bases between. CDR3 length: 14 residues. The CDR3 reads CASSPLPFGWKLFF. In DNA form, the CDR3 reads TGTGCCAGCAGCCCCCTCCCATTCGGGTGGAAACTGTTTTTT.

This chain connects TRBV25-1 to TRBJ2-5; possible D gene TRBD1, 6 bases. CDR1 is MGHDK and CDR2 is SYGVNS in the germline V gene. This CDR3 has 16 residues. The germline V and J ends were trimmed by 1 base and 1 base, with 13 bases remaining between them. CDR3 nucleotide sequence: TGTGCCAGCAGTGAATCCCCGGACAGCCTCCAAGAGACCCAGTACTTC. It is translated as CASSESPDSLQETQYF.

In this sample, this clone turned up once. The chain has TRBV18 and TRBJ1-1; TRBD1 aligns across 10 bases. Germline V gene lookup returns CDR1 KGHSH and CDR2 LQKENI. V gave up 4 bases and J gave up 3 bases; unmatched junction bases: 5. This CDR3 is built from 15 residues. The CDR3 protein is CASSQPDRGHTEAFF. CDR3 sequence (DNA): TGTGCCAGCTCACAGCCCGACAGGGGGCACACTGAAGCTTTCTTT.

The V gene is TRBV9, the J gene TRBJ2-1, with TRBD2 identical over 12 bases. This CDR3 has 17 residues. After removal of 0 bases from V and 3 bases from J, the junction contained 4 bases not matched to a gene. Germline CDR1 reads SGDLS; CDR2 reads YYNGEE. The CDR3 spells CASSVVASGRGYNEQFF. The CDR3 bases are TGTGCCAGCAGCGTAGTGGCTAGCGGGAGGGGCTACAATGAGCAGTTCTTC. Together with reference TRBV9 and TRBJ2-1, the CDR3 gives the full variable domain: DSGVTQTPKHLITATGQRVTLRCSPRSGDLSVYWYQQSLDQGLQFLIQYYNGEERAKGNILERFSAQQFPDLHSELNLSSLELGDSALYFCASSVVASGRGYNEQFFGPGTRLTVL.

The chain links TRBV7-2 to TRBJ1-1; tentatively, D is TRBD1 (5 bases). The CDR3 runs to 13 residues. The ends were cut back, 5 bases at V and 4 bases at J, with 11 bases in the middle. Germline CDR1 SGHTA, CDR2 FQGNSA. The CDR3 region has the DNA TGTGCCAGCAGCCGTCGGGACTCCACTGAAGCTTTCTTT. Translation: CASSRRDSTEAFF.

The chain couples TRBV5-1 to TRBJ1-6; D uncertain. Trimming pared 5 bases from V and 2 bases from J, leaving 11 bases between. This CDR3 is built from 15 residues. The germline V gene has CDR1 SGHRS and CDR2 YFSETQ. The CDR3 here is CASRVGVTYNSPLHF. DNA of the CDR3: TGCGCCAGCAGAGTCGGTGTCACCTATAATTCACCCCTCCACTTT.

Only one count was recorded for this clone. The sample holds other DNA sequences that translate to the same CDR3. The chain couples TRBV20-1 to TRBJ1-2; D is unclear. CDR1 is DFQATT, CDR2 SNEGSKA, per germline (reference sequence). V lost 2 bases, J lost 8 bases, and 9 bases lay in between. The CDR3 is 11 amino acids. The CDR3 bases are TGCAGTGCTAGAAGAGGCTACGGCTACACCTTC. This sequence encodes CSARRGYGYTF.

The chain couples TRBV5-1 to TRBJ1-3, with D possibly matching TRBD1 (5 bases). The CDR3 has 13 residues. V shed 5 bases and J shed 7 bases, with 13 bases lying between them. Looked up from germline, CDR1 is SGHRS and CDR2 is YFSETQ. CDR3 coding DNA: TGCGCCAGCAGAAGAGGCAGGGATAACACCATATATTTT. It yields the protein CASRRGRDNTIYF.

The rearrangement uses TRBV18 and TRBJ2-3; D uncertain. CDR1 is KGHSH and CDR2 is LQKENI in the germline V gene. The ends were cut back, 6 bases at V and 1 base at J, with 8 bases in the middle. This CDR3 has 13 residues. The CDR3 spells CASSGLGTDTQYF. Written as DNA, the CDR3 is TGTGCCAGCTCCGGGTTAGGCACAGATACGCAGTATTTT. Filled out from reference TRBV18 and TRBJ2-3, the complete variable domain reads NAGVMQNPRHLVRRRGQEARLRCSPMKGHSHVYWYRQLPEEGLKFMVYLQKENIIDESGMPKERFSAEFPKEGPSILRIQQVVRGDSAAYFCASSGLGTDTQYFGPGTRLTVL.

The chain couples TRBV14 to TRBJ2-7; no firm D call. Trimming left V 3 bases short and J 3 bases short, with 9 bases between. The CDR3 contains 13 residues. From germline, CDR1 is SGHDN and CDR2 FVKESK. DNA of the CDR3: TGTGCCAGCAGCCAGAGACACCTCTACGAGCAGTACTTC. Its protein product is CASSQRHLYEQYF.